This T cell receptor beta chain was profiled in a study of blood T cell repertoires in COVID-19. The wider study: Symptom resolution, clearance, or two negative PCRs marked the recovered donors of Cohort 3. Spain, Italy and the United States supplied samples that represented acute and convalescent COVID-19.

Using immunoSEQ multiplex PCR, the repertoire was profiled, and TCRdb retains in-frame clones only, with some absent. The sample lists 350,000 to 400,000 clones; 70% to 90% were seen once. Participants were aged roughly 18 to 89 years from about two dozen US areas. This clone has just one count. The specimen sequenced was PBMCs or T cells enriched from blood (not recorded which). The clonotype was recovered from a man in his forties or fifties in a cohort exposed to, infected with or recovered from COVID-19 (not recorded which).

As DNA, the CDR3 is TGTGCCAGCAGTGAAGCGACAGGGGGGAATCAGCCCCAGCATTTT. It specifies CASSEATGGNQPQHF. The chain links TRBV6-1 to TRBJ1-5; TRBD1 aligns across 9 bases. CDR1 and CDR2 from the germline V gene are MNHNS and SASEGT. The CDR3 loop spans 15 amino acids. The junction had 1 base not matched to a gene; V was cut back by 0 bases and J by 4 bases.